What follows is one T cell receptor (beta chain) and its context. The protocol was immunoSEQ multiplex PCR, while the TCRdb copy is restricted to in-frame clones and leaves out a portion. This table holds 380,000 or so clones, roughly 80% found once. This sample is drawn from a study of Ad26.COV2.S vaccination and SARS-CoV-2 variants. The CDR3 has 13 amino acids. Germline CDR1 reads SSHAT; CDR2 reads FNYEAQ (reference sequence). V dropped 5 bases and J dropped 9; count of bases not matched to a gene: 5. Treatment reported: 19 received Ad26.COV2.S at low or high dose, single or two shots; roughly 5 received placebo; per-sample allocation not given. After the first vaccine or placebo injection, samples were drawn on day 63. The individual, an adult aged 18-55 years, was a donor in Boston.

The sequence was collected from a person between 18 and 59 years old who received the Ad26.COV2.S COVID-19 vaccine or a placebo. The sequencing used peripheral blood, collected in a trial of Ad26.COV2.S vaccine versus placebo. The chain recombines TRBV7-7 with TRBJ2-1; 9 bases fit TRBD1. DNA for the CDR3: TGTGCCAGCAGCCCGGACAGGGGTAGTGAGCAGTTCTTC. The encoded protein is CASSPDRGSEQFF.